Following are 2 T cell receptor beta chains from one sample sequenced in a study of CD8 T cells in Susac syndrome (dated by TCRdb to the late 2010s). The library was built by means of the immunoSEQ multiplex PCR assay. RNA was extracted with the RNeasy kit and roughly 0.45 to 1 ug was reverse transcribed using random hexamers. The public reads were reprocessed in TCRdb via fastp at Q25 and MiXCR, keeping in-frame beta chains. Each CDR3 protein appears once, grouped with its most common genes and DNA. This sample gives about 290,000 distinct CDR3 sequences in total; 89% of them show up just once. Approximately 0.2% of the sample comes from the top ten. Sequencing used CD8+ T cells from PBMCs. These receptors were taken from a human donor with multiple sclerosis.

The chain links TRBV6-2 or TRBV6-3 to TRBJ2-3; 7 bases map to TRBD2. With V trimmed by 8 bases and J by 2 bases, 10 bases remained unmatched. Per the germline V gene, CDR1 is MNHEY and CDR2 is SVGEGT. The CDR3 consists of 15 residues. CDR3 residues: CASAQGTSDTDTQYF. The CDR3 DNA is TGTGCCAGCGCCCAAGGAACTAGCGACACAGATACGCAGTATTTT.

This chain uses TRBV2 with TRBJ2-3; TRBD2 aligns across 13 bases. The length of the CDR3 is 17 residues. The germline V gene encodes CDR1 SNHLY and CDR2 FYNNEI. J gave up 10 bases and V 1 base, and 11 bases lay outside the gene matches. Here the CDR3 reads CASSEVSLAGGPRAQYF. DNA of the CDR3: TGTGCCAGCAGTGAAGTTTCACTAGCGGGAGGGCCCCGGGCGCAGTATTTT.